A single sample is the source of the 27 T cell receptor beta chains below, sequenced in a study of blood T cells in healthy people across ages. Next came a second PCR, run for about 7 to 12 cycles, which used a sample-barcoded 5' primer along with a J-beta primer mix. From the 5' RACE reads, TCRdb called clonotypes with MiXCR, one entry per CDR3 protein. The data show around 800,000 distinct CDR3 sequences, with approximately 48% seen just once and roughly 19% held by the top ten. The sequenced sample was blood. These receptors all come from a man in his sixties in good health.

The chain recombines TRBV24-1 with TRBJ2-7; D may correspond to TRBD1 or TRBD2 (6 bases each). This CDR3 region has 17 residues. The V gene lost 5 bases and the J gene lost 5 bases, with 24 bases spanning the gap. CDR1 is KGHDR and CDR2 is SFDVKD in the germline V gene. The CDR3 nucleotides read TGTGCCACCAGTGGAGCCCCGGGGGCTAGCGTAGTTGACGAGCAGTACTTC. This gives the protein CATSGAPGASVVDEQYF.

In its sample, this clonotype was seen a few times. The CDR3 here is CASSQGSSTSSVLGYTF. Here the CDR3 DNA reads TGCGCCAGCAGCCAGGGTTCTTCAACCTCTTCAGTTCTTGGCTACACCTTC. The J gene is TRBJ1-2, the V gene TRBV4-3, with D hard to call. This CDR3 has 17 residues. The germline V gene encodes CDR1 LGHNA and CDR2 YSLEER. Trimming removed 3 bases at V and 7 bases at J, with 24 bases between.

The chain links TRBV27 to TRBJ2-3, with a tentative D call TRBD2 (6 bases). Germline V gene data show CDR1 as MNHEY and CDR2 as SMNVEV (reference sequence). The V end lost 6 bases, the J end lost 11 bases, and 12 bases lay between the germline ends. The length of the CDR3 is 11 residues. The CDR3 region has the DNA TGTGCCAGCAGAGTCGGGACTCGGCAGTATTTT. Protein product: CASRVGTRQYF.

V is TRBV3-1 and J is TRBJ1-1; D is uncertain. There are 15 residues in the CDR3. Germline assignment: CDR1 LGHDT and CDR2 YNNKEL (reference sequence). With 6 bases removed from V and 2 bases from J, the gap between germline ends came to 16 bases. CDR3 sequence: CASSWTWALNTEAFF. CDR3 DNA sequence: TGTGCCAGCAGTTGGACGTGGGCATTAAACACTGAAGCTTTCTTT.

This clonotype showed up just a few times. The chain joins TRBV4-3 to TRBJ2-7; D might be TRBD1 or TRBD2, each matching 5 bases. CDR1 and CDR2 (germline): LGHNA, YSLEER. V dropped 0 bases and J dropped 2 bases, with 11 bases sitting between them. The CDR3 extends over 15 amino acids. The CDR3 here is CASSQDFRGAYEQYF. The CDR3 nucleotides are TGCGCCAGCAGCCAAGATTTTCGGGGCGCCTACGAGCAGTACTTC.

The chain employs TRBV12-3 or TRBV12-4 and TRBJ2-3; no clear D gene. The CDR3 is 15 amino acids. V gave up 6 bases and J gave up 1 base, with 14 bases separating them. The CDR3 spells CASSQNSIRTDTQYF. CDR3 nucleotide sequence: TGTGCCAGCAGCCAAAACTCGATCCGCACAGATACGCAGTATTTT.

This clonotype has just a few counts. This sequence joins TRBV6-2 or TRBV6-3 and TRBJ2-3, with D unclear. This CDR3 has 17 amino acids. Per germline, CDR1 MNHEY and CDR2 SVGEGT. Trimming cost V 2 bases and J 3 bases, with 18 bases left between them. The CDR3 sequence: CASSYEIWRLVTDTQYF. The CDR3 coding sequence is TGTGCCAGCAGTTACGAGATCTGGAGACTTGTAACAGATACGCAGTATTTT.

V usage is TRBV28 and J usage is TRBJ2-2; D might be TRBD2 (5 bases). V was pared by 5 bases and J by 7 bases, with 17 bases between. The CDR3 spans 15 residues. Germline CDR1 MDHEN, CDR2 SYDVKM. CDR3 protein: CASSRVSGKIGELFF. The DNA of the CDR3 is TGTGCCAGCAGTCGTGTCTCGGGGAAAATCGGGGAGCTGTTTTTT.

In its sample, this clonotype was seen once. The J gene is TRBJ2-6, the V gene TRBV6-1; D gene uncertain. The CDR3 sequence is 17 residues long. The V end was cut by 9 bases, the J end by 0 bases, with 18 bases between. The germline V gene has CDR1 MNHNS and CDR2 SASEGT. CDR3 protein: CASMLWAESSGANVLTF. CDR3 sequence (DNA): TGTGCCAGTATGTTGTGGGCTGAGAGCTCTGGGGCCAACGTCCTGACTTTC.

Remarks on this clonotype: A much larger clone lies one base from this, so it may be a read error. This chain connects TRBV21-1 to TRBJ2-1; the table calls TRBD1, which could not be checked here. The last part of the DNA fits TRBJ2-7 better; the J call may be wrong. TRBV21-1 is a documented pseudogene. This CDR3 comprises 19 residues. CDR3 loop: CASSKAEIWDNLCYNEQYF. The CDR3 coding sequence is TGTGCCAGCAGCAAAGCGGAAATTTGGGACAACCTTTGCTACAATGAGCAGTACTTC.

This clonotype has a handful of counts. This sequence joins TRBV2 and TRBJ2-7, with no clear D. The germline V gene has CDR1 SNHLY and CDR2 FYNNEI. V was clipped by 3 bases and J by 0 bases, with 9 bases between them. This CDR3 is built from 14 residues. CDR3: CASSDPRASYEQYF. CDR3 bases: TGTGCCAGCAGTGATCCCCGGGCCTCCTACGAGCAGTACTTC.

The chain links TRBV3-1 to TRBJ1-1; no clear D gene. Germline loops: CDR1 LGHDT, CDR2 YNNKEL (reference sequence). Trimming pared 0 bases from V and 4 bases from J, leaving 12 bases between. CDR3 size: 15 residues. CDR3 protein: CASSQDTPAGTEAFF. The DNA of the CDR3 is TGTGCCAGCAGCCAAGATACGCCCGCAGGCACTGAAGCTTTCTTT.

Turning to this clonotype: Sequence at one end of the junction differs from germline and may be a read error. The rearrangement uses TRBV29-1 and TRBJ2-5, with 12 bases aligning to TRBD2. CDR3 size: 15 residues. Per the germline V gene, CDR1 is SQVTM and CDR2 is ANQGSEA. The CDR3 DNA sequence: TGCAGCGCTGAACCCGGACTAGCGGGGCCCAATGAGCAGTACTTC. Protein sequence: CSAEPGLAGPNEQYF.

The rearrangement joins TRBV27 to TRBJ2-5, with 7 bases that match TRBD2. The junction had 4 bases not matched to a gene; V was cut back by 5 bases and J by 1 base. Looked up from germline, CDR1 is MNHEY and CDR2 is SMNVEV (reference sequence). The CDR3 sequence is 14 residues long. DNA for the CDR3: TGTGCCAGCAGTCGGGCTAGCGGCCAAGAGACCCAGTACTTC. Residues: CASSRASGQETQYF.

The chain employs TRBV28 and TRBJ1-1, with TRBD1 identical over 9 bases. Germline CDR1 reads MDHEN; CDR2 reads SYDVKM. After removal of 5 bases from V and 1 base from J, the junction contained 8 bases not matched to a gene. CDR3 length equals 16 residues. For the CDR3, the DNA is TGTGCCAGCAGTCTTACAGGGGGCTTTGGGAACACTGAAGCTTTCTTT. This sequence encodes CASSLTGGFGNTEAFF. Drawing the rest from reference TRBV28 and TRBJ1-1, the complete variable domain is DVKVTQSSRYLVKRTGEKVFLECVQDMDHENMFWYRQDPGLGLRLIYFSYDVKMKEKGDIPEGYSVSREKKERFSLILESASTNQTSMYLCASSLTGGFGNTEAFFGQGTRLTVV.

In this sample, this clonotype turned up once. Its ends do not fully match the called genes, so a read error is possible. The rearrangement links TRBV15 to TRBJ2-5; D unclear. This CDR3 spans 15 amino acids. The germline V gene encodes CDR1 LNHNV and CDR2 YYDKDF (reference sequence). CDR3 nucleotide sequence: TGTGCCGCCAGCAGAGATCAGGCCCAGCAAGAGACCCAGTACTTC. It is translated as CAASRDQAQQETQYF.

J is TRBJ1-2 and V is TRBV30; no reliable D call. CDR1 and CDR2 (germline): GTSNPN, SVGIG (reference sequence). Trimming stripped 5 bases from V and 1 base from J, with 8 bases between. CDR3 length: 12 amino acids. The CDR3 loop reads CAWETVNYGYTF. CDR3 nucleotide sequence: TGTGCCTGGGAGACTGTTAACTATGGCTACACCTTC.

This clonotype was seen just once. The chain is built from TRBV12-3 or TRBV12-4 and TRBJ1-2; TRBD1 matches 11 bases. Unmatched junction bases numbered 5, after V lost 3 bases and J lost 8 bases. This CDR3 is built from 14 residues. For the CDR3, the DNA is TGTGCCAGCAGTTTCTCCGGGACAGGGGGAGGCTACACCTTC. This gives the protein CASSFSGTGGGYTF.

J is TRBJ1-4 and V is TRBV5-1, with a tentative D call TRBD1 (5 bases). The V end was cut by 1 base, the J end by 6 bases, with 10 bases between. The germline CDR1 and CDR2 sequences are SGHRS and YFSETQ. This CDR3 contains 14 residues. The CDR3 sequence: CASSLFQGDEKLFF. As DNA, the CDR3 is TGCGCCAGCAGCTTGTTCCAGGGTGATGAAAAACTGTTTTTT. Variable domain in full (rest from reference TRBV5-1 and TRBJ1-4): KAGVTQTPRYLIKTRGQQVTLSCSPISGHRSVSWYQQTPGQGLQFLFEYFSETQRNKGNFPGRFSGRQFSNSRSEMNVSTLELGDSALYLCASSLFQGDEKLFFGSGTQLSVL.

The chain has TRBV4-1 and TRBJ2-3, with D unresolved. Germline V gene sequence: CDR1 MGHRA, CDR2 YSYEKL. The CDR3 loop spans 13 amino acids. V was cut by 0 bases and J by 5 bases, with 6 bases left in between. This chain's CDR3 is CASSQEQRDTQYF. DNA for the CDR3: TGCGCCAGCAGCCAAGAACAGAGAGATACGCAGTATTTT.

V gene TRBV7-2 combines with J gene TRBJ2-3; D unresolved. The CDR3 extends over 15 amino acids. In germline, CDR1 is SGHTA, CDR2 FQGNSA. V lost 0 bases and J 4 bases, leaving 11 bases between the germline ends. DNA for the CDR3: TGTGCCAGCAGCTTAGCGGGCGCAGGCGCAGATACGCAGTATTTT. Translated: CASSLAGAGADTQYF.

This clonotype turned up a few times. This chain links TRBV15 with TRBJ2-6; the D is unclear. The CDR3 has 15 amino acids. In germline, CDR1 is LNHNV, CDR2 YYDKDF (reference sequence). The germline V and J ends were trimmed by 0 bases and 3 bases, with 6 bases remaining between them. The chain's CDR3 is CATSRDRIGANVLTF. The CDR3 DNA follows: TGTGCCACCAGCAGAGATCGAATTGGGGCCAACGTCCTGACTTTC.

The rearrangement joins TRBV2 to TRBJ2-3, with D perhaps TRBD1 or TRBD2 (6 bases each). This CDR3 contains 18 residues. Germline loops: CDR1 SNHLY, CDR2 FYNNEI. V gave up 0 bases and J gave up 5 bases, with 21 bases separating them. This chain's CDR3 is CASSEALEGQLGVDTQYF. In DNA form, the CDR3 reads TGTGCCAGCAGTGAAGCGCTGGAGGGACAATTAGGGGTAGATACGCAGTATTTT.

This clonotype appeared a single time. This chain links TRBV11-1 with TRBJ2-7; 11 bases line up with TRBD1. Looked up from germline, CDR1 is SGHAT and CDR2 is FQDESV (reference sequence). CDR3 length: 15 amino acids. Germline trimming cut 2 bases from V and 6 bases from J; bases unmatched to any gene: 6. CDR3 in amino acids: CASSLIGQGAAEQYF. CDR3 nucleotides: TGTGCCAGCAGCTTAATAGGACAGGGGGCGGCCGAGCAGTACTTC. The full variable domain, in which reference TRBV11-1 and TRBJ2-7 provide the parts outside the CDR3, is EAEVAQSPRYKITEKSQAVAFWCDPISGHATLYWYRQILGQGPELLVQFQDESVVDDSQLPKDRFSAERLKGVDSTLKIQPAELGDSAMYLCASSLIGQGAAEQYFGPGTRLTVT.

The rearrangement uses TRBV5-1 and TRBJ1-5, with unresolved D. The CDR3 sequence is 14 residues long. V gave up 0 bases and J gave up 5 bases, with 9 bases separating them. CDR1 and CDR2 (germline): SGHRS, YFSETQ. Here the CDR3 DNA reads TGCGCCAGCAGCTTGGGATTCGGGGATCAGCCCCAGCATTTT. This codes for CASSLGFGDQPQHF.

This clonotype was seen a handful of times. The V gene is TRBV2, the J gene TRBJ2-5; 13 bases are a match to TRBD2. The V and J ends lost 2 bases and 5 bases, in that order; junction bases with no gene match: 11. Looked up from germline, CDR1 is SNHLY and CDR2 is FYNNEI. This CDR3 contains 18 residues. CDR3 region: CASSEPGTSGDLVETQYF. CDR3 DNA: TGTGCCAGCAGTGAACCAGGGACTAGCGGGGATCTCGTGGAGACCCAGTACTTC.

This clonotype was detected a few times. J is TRBJ2-1 and V is TRBV20-1; 10 positions match TRBD2. Germline V gene data show CDR1 as DFQATT and CDR2 as SNEGSKA (reference sequence). Trimming at V came to 2 bases and at J to 5 bases, leaving 6 bases not matched to a gene. The CDR3 extends over 15 amino acids. DNA for the CDR3: TGCAGTGCTAGACGGAGCGGGGGGGCAAACAATGAGCAGTTCTTC. Its protein is CSARRSGGANNEQFF.